Listed here is a single T cell receptor beta chain. This clone was seen only once. Which antigen it targets is not known. No much larger clone is present one base from it, and per-base qualities are unavailable. The CDR3 regions of human TCRbeta chains were subjected to immunosequencing. The source study handled its data this way. Repertoire TCRs were checked for matches against a reference library of SARS-CoV-2-specific TCRs that had been generated using the MIRA antigen-specificity platform. Breadth was defined as the fraction of unique TCRs that were SARS-CoV-2-associated, and depth was defined as the fraction of total T cells that were SARS-CoV-2-associated. Each spike-specific TCR was assigned to its reactive spike region and to a CD4 or CD8 class using the MIRA data. Log10-transformed breadth and depth values were compared by one-way ANOVA with Sidak's multiple comparisons tests. TCRdb holds this immuneACCESS table with in-frame rearrangements only. Some clones are missing; in checked studies, unresolved V genes explain under half, and the rest has no known cause. That table gives V, J and clone size, and the DNA gave D and trimming. For this sample the table gives 120,000 or so clones, of which around 89% were detected only once. The leading ten clones occupy approximately 12% of the sample.

Inclusive of the bounding cysteine and phenylalanine, the CDR3 is 16 residues long. The read is trimmed to its CDR3 DNA, 48 bases read in frame from base 1. The germline V gene sets CDR1 to SGHRS and CDR2 to YFSETQ. Germline trimming: 3 bases from V, 3 bases from J; junction bases outside gene matches: 1. The time point label here, explained by the study, means: baseline before first vaccination. The treatment or condition label, as the study defines it: meningococcal conjugate vaccine given as trial control. Samples from vaccinated people were obtained from the UK trials COV001 and COV002, which included a single-blind randomized controlled phase 2/3 trial of AZD1222 (ChAdOx1 nCoV-19) in healthy adults. For TCRbeta chain sequencing, PBMC samples from trial participants were taken at day 0 and at day 28 after the second dose. These data belong to a study of T cell responses to AZD1222 COVID-19 vaccine (dated by TCRdb to the early 2020s). In terms of the full investigation: TCR sequencing was performed for roughly 250 trial participants, of whom around 210 were given two doses of AZD1222 and around 25 were given two doses of MenACWY control vaccine. Trial participants were enrolled by age into subgroups of 18-55, 56-69 and 70-plus years, and 148, 28 and 57 TCR-sequenced participants, respectively, were included in these subgroups.

The study at large found these results: The vaccine-associated CD4 TCRs covered the entire spike protein, and the dominant responses fell in regions 160-218 and 743-854. Participants were mostly white British and included more females than males, and it was suggested by the authors that clonal diversity may have been underestimated. Epitopes outside the regions mutated in the B.1.351 and B.1.1.7 variants were reportedly recognized by nearly half of the unique spike-specific TCRs. Conclusions about previously exposed vaccinees were limited because only a handful of AZD1222 recipients were SARS-CoV-2 seropositive at baseline. Because no samples from the day 14 peak response were available, repertoires could be characterized only after the peak T cell response. A significant rise in spike-specific TCR breadth and depth was observed after two AZD1222 doses relative to day 0 and relative to MenACWY recipients. In the small 56-69-year group, the increase in depth fell short of significance, most likely because of low power.

The sequence links TRBV5-1 to TRBJ2-1, and 15 bases in between align with TRBD2. The source was peripheral blood, collected on day 0 of MenACWY control vaccination. The TCR originated in an adult in good health. The DNA sequence follows: TGCGCCAGCAGCTGGGGACTAGCGGGAGGCTACAATGAGCAGTTCTTC. This translates into CASSWGLAGGYNEQFF. This CDR3, with the reference TRBV5-1 and TRBJ2-1 proteins standing in past its ends, gives the full variable domain KAGVTQTPRYLIKTRGQQVTLSCSPISGHRSVSWYQQTPGQGLQFLFEYFSETQRNKGNFPGRFSGRQFSNSRSEMNVSTLELGDSALYLCASSWGLAGGYNEQFFGPGTRLTVL.